This TCR beta chain came from a study of blood T cell repertoires in COVID-19. Overall study context: Samples representing acute and convalescent COVID-19 were sourced from the United States, Italy and Spain. PBMCs, B-cell-depleted T cells, or T cells provided the cDNA or gDNA that made up the material.

The CDR3 spans 13 residues. Germline V lookup: CDR1 SGDLS, CDR2 YYNGEE. J gave up 3 bases and V 4 bases, and 2 bases lay outside the gene matches. In the authors' workflow: Reference gene primer amplification gave nucleated cell count estimates. Profiled with immunoSEQ multiplex PCR; TCRdb holds only in-frame clones, not every one. V, J and clone size reflect that table, while D and trimming were determined from the DNA. The data show tens of thousands of clones, roughly 90% seen once. In its sample, this clone was seen once. The material sequenced was peripheral blood. This chain links TRBV9 with TRBJ2-7; 9 nucleotides align to TRBD1. This TCR was sampled from a human donor in a cohort sampled during active COVID-19. The DNA of the CDR3 is TGTGCCAGCAGCCAGACAGGGGGCTACGAGCAGTACTTC. This sequence encodes CASSQTGGYEQYF.